Detailed here is one T cell receptor (beta chain). The record originates from a study of cytomegalovirus exposure and HLA in healthy donors. Researchers ran the PCR with 60 Vbeta and 13 Jbeta primers. TCRdb's copy holds only in-frame clones and misses some; the assay was immunoSEQ multiplex PCR. Counted here are fewer than 250,000 clones, around three quarters occurring once; the ten biggest clones make up over 1.5%. Trimming removed 7 bases from V and 2 bases from J; junction bases left unmatched: 4. This CDR3 has 14 residues. Germline CDR1 MDHEN, CDR2 SYDVKM. This TCR derives from a woman aged 18-29 years in good health and CMV-seronegative. Sequencing was done on a sample of PBMCs. The chain joins TRBV28 to TRBJ1-4; 7 bases line up with TRBD1. In nucleotides, the CDR3 is TGTGCCAGCAAACAGGGGATTACTAATGAAAAACTGTTTTTT. It encodes CASKQGITNEKLFF.